The 14 T cell receptor beta chains below come from one sample, sequenced in a study of tumor-infiltrating lymphocytes in primary liver carcinoma. With a constant-region primer, TCR beta cDNA was made from 450 to 550 ng of total RNA. Modified slightly, ARM-PCR produced TCR beta libraries over three nested multiplex PCR rounds. The study ran its first two PCR rounds for roughly 11 cycles each, using TRBV1-TRBV30 forward primers and a C-beta reverse primer. TCRdb ran MiXCR on the multiplex PCR reads and lists one entry per CDR3 protein. The table records about 210,000 distinct CDR3 sequences, around four fifths of them present only once. RNA and DNA were co-extracted from roughly 20-30 mg of unsorted bulk tissue. The sequenced sample consisted of tumor tissue from primary liver carcinoma. The receptors shown here come from a man in his forties with primary liver carcinoma and hepatitis B virus infection.

This rearrangement joins TRBV5-1 to TRBJ2-4, with a possible D match to TRBD1 (5 bases). V was shortened by 8 bases and J by 0 bases, with 15 bases between the two germline ends. The CDR3 totals 15 residues. Germline V gene sequence: CDR1 SGHRS, CDR2 YFSETQ. Written as DNA, the CDR3 is TGCGCCAGGAGCGCGACAGAGATAGCCAAAAACATTCAGTACTTC. Its translation: CARSATEIAKNIQYF.

About this clonotype itself: At one end the junction does not follow the germline gene, possibly because of a read error. The rearrangement links TRBV10-3 to TRBJ2-4; no definite D call. The CDR3 has 15 residues. Germline CDR1 ENHRY, CDR2 SYGVKD. CDR3 sequence reads: CAISNNWKAKNTQYF. The CDR3 coding sequence is TGTGCCATCAGTAACAATTGGAAAGCCAAAAACACTCAGTACTTC.

As regards this clonotype: Because the CDR3 is missing its conserved closing phenylalanine or tryptophan, this is likely a read error. The chain couples TRBV12-3 or TRBV12-4 to TRBJ2-2; D may be TRBD2 (6 bases). The CDR3 extends over 13 amino acids. V shed 4 bases and J shed 6 bases, with 9 bases lying between them. As DNA, the CDR3 is TGTGCCAGCAGTTCGGACTACGCCGGGGAGCTGTTTTCT. Translation: CASSSDYAGELFS.

As for this clonotype: An end of the junction differs from the germline gene, which may be a read error. The genes are TRBV4-3 and TRBJ2-1, with D uncertain. Germline CDR1 LGHNA, CDR2 YSLEER. The CDR3 consists of 16 residues. The CDR3 loop reads CVSSQDRIGSHSEQFF. As DNA, the CDR3 is TGCGTCAGCAGCCAAGATAGGATCGGGTCTCACAGTGAGCAGTTCTTC.

With respect to this clonotype: Relative to the germline gene, one junction end is altered; a read error may explain this. V gene TRBV29-1 combines with J gene TRBJ2-7, with D perhaps matching TRBD2 (5 bases). CDR1 SQVTM and CDR2 ANQGSEA come from the germline V gene. This CDR3 region has 12 residues. CDR3: CSVSPGSYQQYF. CDR3 nucleotides: TGTAGCGTGTCCCCGGGGAGCTACCAGCAGTACTTC.

V gene TRBV6-5 combines with J gene TRBJ1-1, with a tentative D call TRBD1 (6 bases). The V gene's germline CDR1 is MNHEY and CDR2 SVGAGI. The ends were cut back, 5 bases at V and 6 bases at J, with 25 bases in the middle. This CDR3 has 17 residues. CDR3 sequence reads: CASSPPTGAVGVAEAFF. The CDR3 region has the DNA TGTGCCAGCAGTCCCCCCACGGGGGCGGTTGGTGTCGCTGAAGCTTTCTTT.

This chain links TRBV4-2 with TRBJ1-2; 7 bases match TRBD1. The CDR3 extends over 18 amino acids. In germline, CDR1 is LGHNA, CDR2 YNFKEQ. Trimming at V came to 4 bases and at J to 5 bases, leaving 19 bases not matched to a gene. CDR3 bases: TGTGCCAGCAGCCGATCGTTCAGGGGGGGGGGCGCGTTATATGGCTACACCTTC. Encoded protein: CASSRSFRGGGALYGYTF.

On this clonotype itself: One junction end disagrees with the germline gene, perhaps due to a read error. The chain joins TRBV5-6 to TRBJ2-7; TRBD2 matches 14 bases. The CDR3 has 16 amino acids. Germline CDR1 reads SGHDT; CDR2 reads YYEEEE. The CDR3: CASSLGLAGGPHEHYF. CDR3 sequence (DNA): TGTGCCAGTAGCTTAGGACTAGCGGGAGGTCCCCACGAGCATTACTTC.

This clonotype was seen a single time. At one end, the junction sequence differs from germline, possibly due to a read error. The chain joins TRBV11-1 to TRBJ2-7, with D tentatively TRBD2 (6 bases). Germline V gives CDR1 SGHAT, CDR2 FQDESV (reference sequence). The CDR3 covers 15 residues. This CDR3 reads CVSSSSRDSSYRQYF. For the CDR3, the DNA is TGTGTCAGCAGCTCATCCCGGGACTCCTCCTACAGGCAGTACTTC.

As for this clonotype: An end of the junction does not agree with germline; a read error may underlie this. The CDR3 coding sequence is TGTGCCAGAAGTTTTGGAGTAGCAACAGGAAACACCATATATTTT. This encodes CARSFGVATGNTIYF. This chain uses TRBV12-3 or TRBV12-4 with TRBJ1-3; D is uncertain. This CDR3 contains 15 residues.

About this clonotype itself: A junction end diverges from the germline sequence, so it may reflect a read error. V usage is TRBV7-8 and J usage is TRBJ2-3; D ambiguous. This CDR3 contains 13 residues. Germline V gene data show CDR1 as SGHVS and CDR2 as FQNEAQ. CDR3 DNA: TGTTCCAGCAGCACCCAATGGGCAGATACGCGGTATTTT. Residues: CSSSTQWADTRYF.

With respect to this clonotype: One end of the junction varies from germline; a read error may be responsible. The chain links TRBV5-4 to TRBJ2-7; D uncertain. Per the germline V gene, CDR1 is SGHNT and CDR2 is YYREEE (reference sequence). The CDR3 runs to 14 residues. The CDR3 spells CASSSSDFPYKQYF. The CDR3 DNA follows: TGTGCCAGCAGCTCAAGTGACTTCCCCTACAAGCAGTACTTC. The whole variable domain, filled in from reference TRBV5-4 and TRBJ2-7, reads ETGVTQSPTHLIKTRGQQVTLRCSSQSGHNTVSWYQQALGQGPQFIFQYYREEENGRGNFPPRFSGLQFPNYSSELNVNALELDDSALYLCASSSSDFPYKQYFGPGTRLTVT.

About this clonotype: This CDR3 fails to terminate in the conserved phenylalanine or tryptophan, so it likely reflects a read error. This sequence joins TRBV7-8 and TRBJ2-7; D is unresolved. The CDR3 runs to 14 residues. The V and J ends lost 1 base and 7 bases respectively, with 14 bases between them. Germline CDR1 is SGHVS and CDR2 is FQNEAQ. This chain's CDR3 is CASSLVRHHGEQYS. The CDR3 DNA sequence: TGTGCCAGCAGCTTAGTCCGACACCACGGGGAGCAGTACTCC.

Note on this clonotype: Relative to the germline gene, one junction end is altered; a read error may explain this. The chain is built from TRBV6-5 and TRBJ2-7, with 8 bases that match TRBD2. The CDR3 runs 13 residues. CDR1 MNHEY and CDR2 SVGAGI come from the germline V gene. The CDR3 region is CASSSGLAYVQYF. The CDR3 region has the DNA TGTGCCAGCAGTTCCGGACTAGCATACGTGCAGTACTTC.